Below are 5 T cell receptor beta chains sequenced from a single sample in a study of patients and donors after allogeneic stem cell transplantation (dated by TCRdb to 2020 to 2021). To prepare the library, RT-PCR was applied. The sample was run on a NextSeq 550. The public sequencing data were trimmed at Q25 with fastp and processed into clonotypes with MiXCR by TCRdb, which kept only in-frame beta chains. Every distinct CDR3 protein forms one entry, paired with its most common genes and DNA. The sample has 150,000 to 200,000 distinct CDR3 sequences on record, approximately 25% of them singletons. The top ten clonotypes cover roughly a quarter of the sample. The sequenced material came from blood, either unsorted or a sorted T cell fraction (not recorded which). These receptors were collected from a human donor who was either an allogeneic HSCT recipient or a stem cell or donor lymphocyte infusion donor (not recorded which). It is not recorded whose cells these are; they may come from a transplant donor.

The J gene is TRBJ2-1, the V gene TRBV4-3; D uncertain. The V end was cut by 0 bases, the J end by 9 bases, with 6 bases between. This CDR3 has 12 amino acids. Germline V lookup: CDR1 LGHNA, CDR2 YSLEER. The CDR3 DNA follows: TGCGCCAGCAGCCAAGATTTTAGTGAGCAGTTCTTC. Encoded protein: CASSQDFSEQFF.

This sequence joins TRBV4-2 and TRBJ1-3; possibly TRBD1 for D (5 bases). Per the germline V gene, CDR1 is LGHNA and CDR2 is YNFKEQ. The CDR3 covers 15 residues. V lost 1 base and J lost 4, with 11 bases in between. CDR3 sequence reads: CASSQATEGGNTIYF. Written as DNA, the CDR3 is TGTGCCAGCAGCCAAGCAACCGAGGGGGGAAACACCATATATTTT.

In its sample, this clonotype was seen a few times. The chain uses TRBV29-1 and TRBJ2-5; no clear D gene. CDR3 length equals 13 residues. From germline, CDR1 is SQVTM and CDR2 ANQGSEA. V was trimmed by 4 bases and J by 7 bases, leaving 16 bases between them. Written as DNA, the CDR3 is TGCAGCGTTGCTAGAACGATTCGTGGGACCCAGTACTTC. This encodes CSVARTIRGTQYF. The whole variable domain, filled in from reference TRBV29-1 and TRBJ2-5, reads SAVISQKPSRDICQRGTSLTIQCQVDSQVTMMFWYRQQPGQSLTLIATANQGSEATYESGFVIDKFPISRPNLTFSTLTVSNMSPEDSSIYLCSVARTIRGTQYFGPGTRLLVL.

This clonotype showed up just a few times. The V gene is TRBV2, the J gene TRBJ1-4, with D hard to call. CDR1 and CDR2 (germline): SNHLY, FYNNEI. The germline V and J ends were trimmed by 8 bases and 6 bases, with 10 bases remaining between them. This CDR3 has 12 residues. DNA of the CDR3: TGTGCCAGCCGGGGATTAGATGAAAAACTGTTTTTT. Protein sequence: CASRGLDEKLFF.

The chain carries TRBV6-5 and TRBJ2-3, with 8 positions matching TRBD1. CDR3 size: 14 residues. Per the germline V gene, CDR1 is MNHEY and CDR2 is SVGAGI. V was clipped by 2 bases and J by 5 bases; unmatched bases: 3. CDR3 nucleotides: TGTGCCAGCAGTTACCTGGACAGGGTAGATACGCAGTATTTT. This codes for CASSYLDRVDTQYF.